One sample yielded the 29 T cell receptor beta chains listed below, sequenced in a study of cytotoxic CD8 clonotypes in ibrutinib-treated CLL. Sequencing used immunoSEQ multiplex PCR; TCRdb keeps in-frame clones, though not all of them. The sample holds 30,000 to 40,000 clones, roughly two thirds seen once. Material: PBMCs, obtained before ibrutinib treatment. These receptors all stem from a human donor with chronic lymphocytic leukemia.

The J gene is TRBJ1-5, the V gene TRBV4-1; D is unresolved. The CDR3 extends over 16 amino acids. CDR1 is MGHRA, CDR2 YSYEKL, per germline. The V end was cut by 0 bases, the J end by 2 bases, with 11 bases between. DNA for the CDR3: TGCGCCAGCAGCCAAGAAGGTGGGATGGGCAATCAGCCCCAGCATTTT. It codes for CASSQEGGMGNQPQHF.

The rearrangement joins TRBV28 to TRBJ2-7; D ambiguous. V was pared by 1 base and J by 7 bases, with 5 bases between. The CDR3 length is 11 residues. Germline-derived CDR1 and CDR2 are MDHEN and SYDVKM. This CDR3 is CASSLSLEQYF. In DNA form, the CDR3 reads TGTGCCAGCAGTTTATCCCTAGAGCAGTACTTC.

Worth noting for this clone: The sample holds other DNA sequences that translate to the same CDR3. The rearrangement links TRBV9 to TRBJ2-3; 10 nucleotides match TRBD2. Germline V gene sequence: CDR1 SGDLS, CDR2 YYNGEE. Trimming took 4 bases from V and 8 from J; bases not matched to a gene: 10. The CDR3 runs to 15 residues. CDR3 in DNA: TGTGCCAGCAGCCCTACTAGCGGGGTCTATGGTACGCAGTATTTT. Translation: CASSPTSGVYGTQYF.

The rearrangement uses TRBV4-3 and TRBJ2-7, with 9 nucleotides matching TRBD2. The CDR3 totals 16 residues. In germline, CDR1 is LGHNA, CDR2 YSLEER. J lost 4 bases, V lost 0 bases, and 7 bases had no gene match. The DNA for the CDR3 is TGCGCCAGCAGCCAAGATCTCGCTAGCGGGGATTACGAGCAGTACTTC. This sequence encodes CASSQDLASGDYEQYF.

The gene calls are TRBV5-1 and TRBJ2-1, with 10 nucleotides matching TRBD2. Per the germline V gene, CDR1 is SGHRS and CDR2 is YFSETQ. This CDR3 spans 15 amino acids. V lost 2 bases to trimming and J lost 4 bases; unmatched junction nucleotides: 3. CDR3 nucleotide sequence: TGCGCCAGCAGCTTTATAGCGGGGGGATACAATGAGCAGTTCTTC. Translation gives CASSFIAGGYNEQFF.

The chain uses TRBV27 and TRBJ2-1; TRBD2 aligns across 11 bases. Germline assignment: CDR1 MNHEY and CDR2 SMNVEV (reference sequence). With 2 bases clipped from V and 5 bases from J, the junction kept 8 bases outside the gene matches. This CDR3 has 17 residues. The CDR3 region has the DNA TGTGCCAGCAGTTTAGGGTTAGCGGGAGGGTCCCACAATGAGCAGTTCTTC. It yields the protein CASSLGLAGGSHNEQFF.

This rearrangement joins TRBV4-1 to TRBJ1-5; no definite D call. Trimming shortened V by 4 bases and J by 6 bases, and 10 bases separated the two germline ends. The CDR3 contains 13 residues. Per germline, CDR1 MGHRA and CDR2 YSYEKL. CDR3: CASSPQDGQPQHF. The CDR3 DNA is TGCGCCAGCAGCCCGCAGGACGGTCAGCCCCAGCATTTT.

This chain joins TRBV7-9 and TRBJ2-2; 8 positions agree with TRBD1. V was clipped by 4 bases and J by 3 bases; unmatched bases: 4. The CDR3 has 15 amino acids. The germline V gene has CDR1 SEHNR and CDR2 FQNEAQ (reference sequence). This CDR3 is CASSSGGRYTGELFF. The CDR3 region has the DNA TGTGCCAGCAGCTCAGGGGGCAGGTACACCGGGGAGCTGTTTTTT.

The genes are TRBV25-1 and TRBJ1-6; no clear D. V lost 11 bases and J lost 0, with 20 bases in between. Germline CDR1 is MGHDK and CDR2 is SYGVNS. The CDR3 is made up of 17 amino acids. Written as DNA, the CDR3 is TGTGCCTCCAAAGATGGCCAGCCCTTCTCCTATAATTCACCCCTCCACTTT. Encoded protein: CASKDGQPFSYNSPLHF.

The chain joins TRBV9 to TRBJ2-1; 10 bases fit TRBD2. CDR1 is SGDLS, CDR2 YYNGEE, per germline. CDR3 length: 15 residues. V shed 3 bases, J shed 5 bases, and the junction held 5 bases outside the gene matches. CDR3 nucleotides: TGTGCCAGCAGCGCCGGACTAGCGGATAACAATGAGCAGTTCTTC. This codes for CASSAGLADNNEQFF. The whole variable domain, remainder taken from reference TRBV9 and TRBJ2-1, is DSGVTQTPKHLITATGQRVTLRCSPRSGDLSVYWYQQSLDQGLQFLIQYYNGEERAKGNILERFSAQQFPDLHSELNLSSLELGDSALYFCASSAGLADNNEQFFGPGTRLTVL.

The rearrangement joins TRBV10-3 to TRBJ1-2; TRBD1 might be the D (6 bases). V was shortened by 0 bases and J by 8 bases, with 19 bases between the two germline ends. The CDR3 runs 16 residues. Per the germline V gene, CDR1 is ENHRY and CDR2 is SYGVKD. The CDR3 region has the DNA TGTGCCATCAGTGAGTCGATAGCCGCAGGGGTCATCGGCTACACCTTC. It yields the protein CAISESIAAGVIGYTF.

CDR3 coding DNA: TGTGCCATCAGTGGGGGACAGTTACGTGGCTACACCTTC. It is translated as CAISGGQLRGYTF. The rearrangement links TRBV10-3 to TRBJ1-2; 7 bases line up with TRBD1. After removal of 4 bases from V and 7 bases from J, the junction contained 6 bases not matched to a gene. CDR3 length: 13 amino acids. From germline, CDR1 is ENHRY and CDR2 SYGVKD.

The CDR3 reads CASRLDRGNYGYTF. CDR3 DNA sequence: TGTGCCAGTCGCCTCGACCGCGGTAACTATGGCTACACCTTC. The chain carries TRBV19 and TRBJ1-2; D not certain. Trimming removed 8 bases from V and 1 base from J, with 14 bases in between. CDR1 is LNHDA, CDR2 SQIVND, per germline (reference sequence). This CDR3 has 14 amino acids. Full variable domain (rest looked up from reference TRBV19 and TRBJ1-2): DGGITQSPKYLFRKEGQNVTLSCEQNLNHDAMYWYRQDPGQGLRLIYYSQIVNDFQKGDIAEGYSVSREKKESFPLTVTSAQKNPTAFYLCASRLDRGNYGYTFGSGTRLTVV.

The table lists this clone with a count of one. This sequence joins TRBV30 and TRBJ2-1, with 8 nucleotides matching TRBD1. The CDR3 consists of 13 residues. The J segment lost 0 bases and the V segment lost 5 bases, leaving 0 bases of the junction unmatched. Looked up from germline, CDR1 is GTSNPN and CDR2 is SVGIG (reference sequence). CDR3 in DNA: TGTGCCTGGGACAGGGGCTCCTACAATGAGCAGTTCTTC. Translating gives CAWDRGSYNEQFF.

The rearrangement joins TRBV7-2 to TRBJ2-3, with D possibly being TRBD2 (6 bases). Trimming removed 6 bases from V and 0 bases from J, with 10 bases in between. Germline CDR1 and CDR2: SGHTA and FQGNSA. This CDR3 spans 14 amino acids. CDR3 sequence: CASRGAGSTDTQYF. CDR3 nucleotide sequence: TGTGCCAGCAGGGGCGCGGGAAGCACAGATACGCAGTATTTT.

This clone came up a few times. The gene calls are TRBV6-4 and TRBJ2-2, with TRBD2 identical over 10 bases. The J segment lost 4 bases and the V segment lost 2 bases, leaving 19 bases of the junction unmatched. This CDR3 is built from 21 residues. CDR1 is MRHNA and CDR2 is SNTAGT in the germline V gene. The CDR3 nucleotides read TGTGCCAGCAGTGACCCGCAGGACAAGATAGCGGGGGGCCTAACCACCGGGGAGCTGTTTTTT. It specifies CASSDPQDKIAGGLTTGELFF.

V and J are TRBV12-2 and TRBJ2-1; the D call of TRBD1 is as the table states it, not checked on the DNA. TRBV12-2 is termed a pseudogene. This CDR3 contains 11 residues. CDR3 coding DNA: TGTGCAAGTCGCTCATACAATGAGCAGTTCTTC. Its translation is CASRSYNEQFF.

The chain is built from TRBV2 and TRBJ1-1; D might be TRBD1 (5 bases). This CDR3 spans 14 amino acids. V lost 4 bases and J 3 bases, leaving 12 bases between the germline ends. Germline lookup yields CDR1 SNHLY and CDR2 FYNNEI. CDR3 loop: CASSVQGGYTEAFF. CDR3 coding DNA: TGTGCCAGCAGTGTTCAGGGCGGATACACTGAAGCTTTCTTT.

The chain combines TRBV6-7 with TRBJ2-7; TRBD1 aligns across 8 bases. TRBV6-7 counts as an open reading frame of uncertain function. The CDR3 contains 13 residues. V lost 6 bases to trimming and J lost 5 bases; unmatched junction nucleotides: 6. The DNA for the CDR3 is TGTGCCAGCAGCTGGGACAGGACCAACGAGCAGTACTTC. Translating gives CASSWDRTNEQYF.

The rearrangement joins TRBV7-9 to TRBJ2-7; perhaps TRBD2 as D (5 bases). Germline V gives CDR1 SEHNR, CDR2 FQNEAQ (reference sequence). CDR3 length: 13 residues. V dropped 3 bases and J dropped 3 bases, with 9 bases sitting between them. For the CDR3, the DNA is TGTGCCAGCAGCTTCGGGGTCCTCTACGAGCAGTACTTC. Its protein product is CASSFGVLYEQYF.

This clone has more than one count but fewer than ten. The chain carries TRBV9 and TRBJ2-1, with D possibly TRBD1 on 5 matching bases. Trimming removed 3 bases at V and 4 bases at J, with 14 bases between. The CDR3 runs 15 residues. Germline CDR1 SGDLS, CDR2 YYNGEE. The CDR3 spells CASSARGTEYNEQFF. The CDR3 DNA reads TGTGCCAGCAGCGCAAGGGGCACAGAATACAATGAGCAGTTCTTC.

This sequence joins TRBV7-2 and TRBJ2-7; 13 bases are a match to TRBD2. The CDR3 is 19 residues long. Germline assignment: CDR1 SGHTA and CDR2 FQGNSA. V trimming: 0 bases; J trimming: 5 bases; junction bases outside the gene matches: 13. This CDR3 is CASSLAKRAGTSGTHEQYF. In DNA form, the CDR3 reads TGTGCCAGCAGCTTAGCGAAGAGGGCCGGGACTAGCGGGACCCACGAGCAGTACTTC.

This clone has more than one count but fewer than ten. This chain joins TRBV19 and TRBJ1-2, with a tentative D call TRBD1 (5 bases). The ends were cut back, 8 bases at V and 0 bases at J, with 10 bases in the middle. There are 13 residues in the CDR3. Germline V lookup: CDR1 LNHDA, CDR2 SQIVND (reference sequence). CDR3 region: CASQGLTNYGYTF. CDR3 DNA sequence: TGTGCCAGTCAGGGACTAACTAACTATGGCTACACCTTC.

CDR3 residues: CASSGGQFTDTQYF. CDR3 DNA: TGTGCCAGCAGCGGGGGACAGTTCACAGATACGCAGTATTTT. The chain recombines TRBV9 with TRBJ2-3, with 7 bases identical to TRBD1. The CDR3 is 14 residues long. CDR1 and CDR2 from the germline V gene are SGDLS and YYNGEE. With V trimmed by 3 bases and J by 2 bases, 3 bases remained unmatched.

There are a few counts of this clone. This sequence joins TRBV11-2 and TRBJ2-1, with D tentatively TRBD2 (5 bases). This CDR3 has 13 residues. V was shortened by 5 bases and J by 5 bases, with 10 bases between the two germline ends. In germline, CDR1 is SGHAT, CDR2 FQNNGV. CDR3 DNA sequence: TGTGCCAGCAGCCCCGGGATGAACAATGAGCAGTTCTTC. This gives the protein CASSPGMNNEQFF.

The CDR3: CASSVETGGTQYF. The CDR3 DNA is TGTGCCAGCAGTGTGGAGACCGGGGGTACGCAGTATTTT. The V gene is TRBV2, the J gene TRBJ2-3; D may be TRBD2 (6 bases). Deletions cut 4 bases from V and 8 bases from J, with 13 bases between. Germline V gene sequence: CDR1 SNHLY, CDR2 FYNNEI. The CDR3 extends over 13 amino acids.

The rearrangement uses TRBV29-1 and TRBJ2-5, with D possibly being TRBD1 (5 bases). From germline, CDR1 is SQVTM and CDR2 ANQGSEA. This CDR3 is built from 13 residues. The V end lost 5 bases, the J end lost 5 bases, and 15 bases lay between the germline ends. The CDR3 protein is CSVQGAGRETQYF. For the CDR3, the DNA is TGCAGCGTTCAAGGGGCAGGGCGGGAGACCCAGTACTTC.

This chain uses TRBV27 with TRBJ2-7; D is unclear. The CDR3 runs 20 residues. V lost 4 bases and J 0 bases, leaving 28 bases between the germline ends. Germline lookup yields CDR1 MNHEY and CDR2 SMNVEV (reference sequence). The CDR3 bases are TGTGCCAGCAGTTCCCGCCCGGTAGCTGCCACTCAACCGAGCTCCTACGAGCAGTACTTC. Protein sequence: CASSSRPVAATQPSSYEQYF.

The rearrangement uses TRBV28 and TRBJ2-2; D is undetermined. V lost 7 bases and J lost 6, with 15 bases in between. This CDR3 has 14 residues. Germline assignment: CDR1 MDHEN and CDR2 SYDVKM. Here the CDR3 DNA reads TGTGCCAGCACTCCCTTTAGTAGGGCCGGGGAGCTGTTTTTT. This gives the protein CASTPFSRAGELFF.